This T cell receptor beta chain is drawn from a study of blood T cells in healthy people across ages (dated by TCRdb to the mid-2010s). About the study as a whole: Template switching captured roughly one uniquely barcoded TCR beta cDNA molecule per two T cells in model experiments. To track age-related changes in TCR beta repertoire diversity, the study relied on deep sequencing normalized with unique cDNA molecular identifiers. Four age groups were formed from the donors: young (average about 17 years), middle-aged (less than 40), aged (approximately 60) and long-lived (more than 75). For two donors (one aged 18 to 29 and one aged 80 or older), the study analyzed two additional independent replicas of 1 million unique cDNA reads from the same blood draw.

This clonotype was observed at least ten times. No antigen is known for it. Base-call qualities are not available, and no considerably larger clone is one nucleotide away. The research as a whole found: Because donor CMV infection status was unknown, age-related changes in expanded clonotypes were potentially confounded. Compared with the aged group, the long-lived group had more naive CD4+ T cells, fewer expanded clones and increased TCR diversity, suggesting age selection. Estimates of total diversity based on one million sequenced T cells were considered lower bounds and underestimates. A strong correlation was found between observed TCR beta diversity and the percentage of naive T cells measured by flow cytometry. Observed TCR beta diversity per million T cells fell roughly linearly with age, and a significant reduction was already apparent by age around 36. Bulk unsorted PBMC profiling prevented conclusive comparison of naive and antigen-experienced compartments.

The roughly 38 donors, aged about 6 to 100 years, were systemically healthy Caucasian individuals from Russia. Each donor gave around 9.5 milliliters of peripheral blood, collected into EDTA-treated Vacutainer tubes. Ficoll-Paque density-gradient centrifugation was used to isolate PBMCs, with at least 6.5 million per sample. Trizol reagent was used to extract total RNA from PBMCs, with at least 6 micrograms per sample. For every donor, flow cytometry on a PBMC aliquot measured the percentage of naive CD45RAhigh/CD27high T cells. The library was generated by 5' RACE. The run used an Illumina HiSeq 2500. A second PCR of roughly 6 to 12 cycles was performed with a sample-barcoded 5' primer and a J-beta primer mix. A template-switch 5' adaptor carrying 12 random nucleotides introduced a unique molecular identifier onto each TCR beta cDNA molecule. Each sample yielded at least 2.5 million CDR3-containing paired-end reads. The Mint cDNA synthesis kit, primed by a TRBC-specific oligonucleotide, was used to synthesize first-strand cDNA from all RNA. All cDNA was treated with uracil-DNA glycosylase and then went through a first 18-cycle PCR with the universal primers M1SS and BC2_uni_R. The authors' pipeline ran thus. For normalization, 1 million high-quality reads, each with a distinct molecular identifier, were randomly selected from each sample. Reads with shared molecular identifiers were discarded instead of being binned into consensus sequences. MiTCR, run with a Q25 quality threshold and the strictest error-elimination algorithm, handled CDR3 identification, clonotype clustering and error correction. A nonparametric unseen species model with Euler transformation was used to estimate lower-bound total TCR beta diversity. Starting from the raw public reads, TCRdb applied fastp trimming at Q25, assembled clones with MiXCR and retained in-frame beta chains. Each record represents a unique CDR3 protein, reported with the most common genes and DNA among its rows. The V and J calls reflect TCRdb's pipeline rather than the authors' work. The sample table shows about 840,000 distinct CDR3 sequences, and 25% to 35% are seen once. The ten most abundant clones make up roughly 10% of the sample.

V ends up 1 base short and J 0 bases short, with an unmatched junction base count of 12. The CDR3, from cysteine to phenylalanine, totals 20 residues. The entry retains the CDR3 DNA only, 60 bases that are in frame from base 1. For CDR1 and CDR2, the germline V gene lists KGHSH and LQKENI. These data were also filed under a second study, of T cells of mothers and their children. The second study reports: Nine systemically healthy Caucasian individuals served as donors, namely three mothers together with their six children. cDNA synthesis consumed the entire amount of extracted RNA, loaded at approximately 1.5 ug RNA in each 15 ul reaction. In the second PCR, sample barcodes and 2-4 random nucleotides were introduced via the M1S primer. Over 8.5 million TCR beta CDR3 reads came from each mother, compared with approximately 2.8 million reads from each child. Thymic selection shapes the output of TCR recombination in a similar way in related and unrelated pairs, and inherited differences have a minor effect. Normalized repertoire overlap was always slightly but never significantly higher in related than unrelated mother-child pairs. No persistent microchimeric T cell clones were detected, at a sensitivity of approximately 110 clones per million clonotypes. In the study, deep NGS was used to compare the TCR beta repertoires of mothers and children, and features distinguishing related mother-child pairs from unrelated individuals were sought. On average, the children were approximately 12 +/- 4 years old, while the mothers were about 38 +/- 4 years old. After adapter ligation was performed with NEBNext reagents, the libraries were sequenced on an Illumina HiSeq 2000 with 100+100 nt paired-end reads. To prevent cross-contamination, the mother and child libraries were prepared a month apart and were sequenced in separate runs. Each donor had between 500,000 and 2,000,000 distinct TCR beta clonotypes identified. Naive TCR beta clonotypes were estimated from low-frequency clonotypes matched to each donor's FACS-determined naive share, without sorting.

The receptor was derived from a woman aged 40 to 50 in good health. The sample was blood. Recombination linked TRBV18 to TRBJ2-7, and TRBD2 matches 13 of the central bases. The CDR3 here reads CASSPRGPGLAGSSSYEQYF. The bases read TGTGCCAGCTCACCACGGGGGCCGGGACTAGCGGGGTCTAGCTCCTACGAGCAGTACTTC.